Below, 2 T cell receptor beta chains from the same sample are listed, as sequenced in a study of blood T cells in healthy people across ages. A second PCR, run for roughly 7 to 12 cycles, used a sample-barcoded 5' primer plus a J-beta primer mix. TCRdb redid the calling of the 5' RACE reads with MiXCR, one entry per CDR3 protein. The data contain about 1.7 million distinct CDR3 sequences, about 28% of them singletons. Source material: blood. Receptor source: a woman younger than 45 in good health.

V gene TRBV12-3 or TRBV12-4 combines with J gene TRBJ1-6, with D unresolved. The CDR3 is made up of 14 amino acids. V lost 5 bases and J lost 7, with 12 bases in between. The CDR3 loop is CASSRTRGNSPLHF. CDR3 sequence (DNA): TGTGCCAGCAGTCGGACGCGAGGGAATTCACCCCTCCACTTT.

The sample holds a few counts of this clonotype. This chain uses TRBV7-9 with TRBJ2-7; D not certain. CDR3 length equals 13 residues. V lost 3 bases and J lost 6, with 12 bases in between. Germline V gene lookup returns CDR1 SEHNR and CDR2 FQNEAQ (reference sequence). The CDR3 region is CASSFMALGEQYF. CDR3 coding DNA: TGTGCCAGCAGCTTCATGGCTTTGGGCGAGCAGTACTTC.